This record concerns one TCR beta chain sequence. What it recognizes is unknown. The sample is drawn from a study of cytomegalovirus exposure and HLA in healthy donors. Study outcomes and limitations: Association of a missense DCLRE1C variant with TCR beta V- and J-gene trimming was reported in a later analysis. Among the most significant clusters, several appeared linked to common viral pathogens in a later analysis.

CDR3 length equals 12 residues. Germline V gene data show CDR1 as SGHKS and CDR2 as YYEKEE (reference sequence). Trimming stripped 4 bases from V and 3 bases from J, with 8 bases between. The PCR had 60 Vbeta and 13 Jbeta primers. TCRdb's table, derived via immunoSEQ multiplex PCR, lists solely in-frame clones and lacks some. The table records around 160,000 clones, roughly four fifths of them present only once. The source is a male donor in good health and CMV-seropositive. The chain carries TRBV5-5 and TRBJ2-7; D gene unclear. Source material: PBMCs. CDR3 residues: CASSQEGYEQYF. The CDR3 DNA reads TGTGCCAGCAGCCAGGAAGGCTACGAGCAGTACTTC.